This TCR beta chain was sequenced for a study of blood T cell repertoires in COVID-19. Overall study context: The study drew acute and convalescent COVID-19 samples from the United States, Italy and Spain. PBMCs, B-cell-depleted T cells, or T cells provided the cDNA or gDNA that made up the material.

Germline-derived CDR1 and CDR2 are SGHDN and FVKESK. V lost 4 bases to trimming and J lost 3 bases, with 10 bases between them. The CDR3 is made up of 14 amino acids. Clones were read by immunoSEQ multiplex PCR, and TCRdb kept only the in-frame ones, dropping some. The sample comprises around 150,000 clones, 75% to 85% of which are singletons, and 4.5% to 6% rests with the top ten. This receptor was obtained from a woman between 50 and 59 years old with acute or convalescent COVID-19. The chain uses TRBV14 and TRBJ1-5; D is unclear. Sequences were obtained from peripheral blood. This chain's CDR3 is CASSPRLINQPQHF. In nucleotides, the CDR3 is TGTGCCAGCAGCCCCCGACTAATCAATCAGCCCCAGCATTTT.